These 15 T cell receptor beta chains originate from one sample sequenced in a study of blood T cell repertoires in COVID-19. Libraries were prepared by immunoSEQ multiplex PCR; TCRdb keeps only in-frame clonotypes and omits some of them. The table has under 200,000 clones, 82% seen once. Sequences were obtained from PBMCs or T cells enriched from blood (not recorded which). These receptors originate from a man aged 60 to 69 who had recovered from COVID-19.

This chain links TRBV7-3 with TRBJ1-1; possibly TRBD1 for D (5 bases). Germline lookup yields CDR1 SGHTA and CDR2 FQGTGA. Between the trimmed V and J ends, which lost 7 bases and 10 bases, there was a span of 22 bases. The CDR3 has 14 residues. CDR3 sequence reads: CASNSLGGKRGAFF. The CDR3 DNA reads TGTGCCAGCAACTCCCTCGGGGGGAAGCGGGGAGCTTTCTTT.

The gene calls are TRBV19 and TRBJ2-3, with TRBD1 identical over 8 bases. Germline V gene data show CDR1 as LNHDA and CDR2 as SQIVND (reference sequence). V gave up 4 bases and J gave up 3 bases; unmatched junction bases: 9. This CDR3 is built from 16 residues. The CDR3 region is CASSRTGGLWTDTQYF. The CDR3 DNA follows: TGTGCCAGTAGTAGAACAGGGGGACTTTGGACAGATACGCAGTATTTT.

CDR3 sequence reads: CASSLGGLAGFPNNEQFF. The CDR3, as DNA: TGTGCCAGCAGCTTGGGGGGACTAGCGGGATTTCCTAACAATGAGCAGTTCTTC. The chain carries TRBV5-6 and TRBJ2-1, with TRBD2 matching 13 bases. Per the germline V gene, CDR1 is SGHDT and CDR2 is YYEEEE. The CDR3 has 18 amino acids. Germline trimming cut 0 bases from V and 5 bases from J; bases unmatched to any gene: 8.

The chain joins TRBV9 to TRBJ2-1, with a weak D call TRBD2 (6 bases). The germline CDR1 and CDR2 sequences are SGDLS and YYNGEE. Trimming left V 0 bases short and J 5 bases short, with 15 bases between. This CDR3 contains 16 residues. The CDR3 nucleotides are TGTGCCAGCAGCGTAGGGGGACTCAAAACGCACAATGAGCAGTTCTTC. Protein product: CASSVGGLKTHNEQFF.

This clone was recorded only once. The chain carries TRBV9 and TRBJ2-1; 8 nucleotides line up with TRBD2. V lost 4 bases, J lost 12 bases, and 9 bases stayed unmatched. The germline CDR1 and CDR2 sequences are SGDLS and YYNGEE. There are 13 residues in the CDR3. Written as DNA, the CDR3 is TGTGCCAGCAGCTACGGGAGGGGAACCGGGCAGTTCTTC. It is translated as CASSYGRGTGQFF.

The CDR3 DNA is TGTGCCAGTAGTATGCGGGGGGACAGAAAGAGCTCTGGGGCCAACGTCCTGACTTTC. This gives the protein CASSMRGDRKSSGANVLTF. The gene calls are TRBV19 and TRBJ2-6; perhaps TRBD2 as D (8 bases). There are 19 residues in the CDR3. From germline, CDR1 is LNHDA and CDR2 SQIVND (reference sequence). Trimming stripped 3 bases from V and 0 bases from J, with 18 bases between. Drawing the rest from reference TRBV19 and TRBJ2-6, the complete variable domain is DGGITQSPKYLFRKEGQNVTLSCEQNLNHDAMYWYRQDPGQGLRLIYYSQIVNDFQKGDIAEGYSVSREKKESFPLTVTSAQKNPTAFYLCASSMRGDRKSSGANVLTFGAGSRLTVL.

The genes are TRBV3-1 (or the pseudogene TRBV3-2) and TRBJ2-2, with 7 nucleotides matching TRBD1. This CDR3 is 17 amino acids long. CDR1 and CDR2 from the germline V gene are LGHDT and YNNKEL (reference sequence). Trimming took 1 base from V and 5 from J; bases not matched to a gene: 10. Written as DNA, the CDR3 is TGTGCCAGCAGCCAAGTGTGGTCGGCAGGGGGTACCGGGGAGCTGTTTTTT. It is translated as CASSQVWSAGGTGELFF.

This clone was counted a few times. The genes are TRBV6-6 and TRBJ1-4; 7 nucleotides line up with TRBD1. The CDR3 spans 15 residues. Trimming at V came to 5 bases and at J to 5 bases, leaving 8 bases not matched to a gene. The germline CDR1 and CDR2 sequences are MNHNY and SVGAGI (reference sequence). CDR3: CASSGTDRVNEKLFF. For the CDR3, the DNA is TGTGCCAGCAGTGGGACCGACAGGGTGAATGAAAAACTGTTTTTT.

The V call is TRBV11-2, the J call TRBJ2-7; possibly TRBD2 for D (5 bases). The V end was cut by 5 bases, the J end by 3 bases, with 11 bases between. The CDR3 runs to 13 residues. Germline V gives CDR1 SGHAT, CDR2 FQNNGV. The CDR3 protein is CASSPEEGYEQYF. CDR3 nucleotide sequence: TGTGCCAGCAGCCCCGAAGAGGGCTACGAGCAGTACTTC. Drawing the rest from reference TRBV11-2 and TRBJ2-7, the complete variable domain is EAGVAQSPRYKIIEKRQSVAFWCNPISGHATLYWYQQILGQGPKLLIQFQNNGVVDDSQLPKDRFSAERLKGVDSTLKIQPAKLEDSAVYLCASSPEEGYEQYFGPGTRLTVT.

This clone was seen a handful of times. V is TRBV12-5 and J is TRBJ1-5; 7 positions agree with TRBD1. Germline V CDR1 and CDR2: LGHNT, FRNRAP. This CDR3 contains 17 residues. V shed 2 bases, J shed 2 bases, and the junction held 9 bases outside the gene matches. In DNA form, the CDR3 reads TGTGCTAGTGGTTTGATATTGACAGGGTCTGGCAATCAGCCCCAGCATTTT. This encodes CASGLILTGSGNQPQHF.

This chain joins TRBV9 and TRBJ1-5; tentative D call: TRBD1 (6 bases). Trimming removed 0 bases at V and 1 base at J, with 8 bases between. CDR3 size: 15 residues. Germline CDR1 SGDLS, CDR2 YYNGEE. In nucleotides, the CDR3 is TGTGCCAGCAGCGTAGGCCAGGGGAGCAATCAGCCCCAGCATTTT. Translation: CASSVGQGSNQPQHF.

This rearrangement joins TRBV7-3 to TRBJ1-1; D gene uncertain. V dropped 5 bases and J dropped 4 bases, with 11 bases sitting between them. The CDR3 extends over 13 amino acids. Germline CDR1 SGHTA, CDR2 FQGTGA. CDR3 sequence (DNA): TGTGCCAGCAGCCTTTCAGAGGGCACTGAAGCTTTCTTT. Amino acid sequence: CASSLSEGTEAFF.

CDR3 nucleotide sequence: TGTGCCAGCTCACCAAATAACAGGTTAAGCTATGGCTACACCTTC. It codes for CASSPNNRLSYGYTF. J is TRBJ1-2 and V is TRBV18; maybe TRBD1 (5 bases). The V gene lost 2 bases and the J gene lost 4 bases, with 14 bases spanning the gap. The CDR3 loop spans 15 amino acids. Germline CDR1 reads KGHSH; CDR2 reads LQKENI. Drawing the rest from reference TRBV18 and TRBJ1-2, the complete variable domain is NAGVMQNPRHLVRRRGQEARLRCSPMKGHSHVYWYRQLPEEGLKFMVYLQKENIIDESGMPKERFSAEFPKEGPSILRIQQVVRGDSAAYFCASSPNNRLSYGYTFGSGTRLTVV.

This clone was detected a few times. The J gene is TRBJ2-2, the V gene TRBV29-1; a weak D match, TRBD1 (7 bases). The V end was cut by 5 bases, the J end by 6 bases, with 22 bases between. The CDR3 sequence is 16 residues long. Germline CDR1 and CDR2: SQVTM and ANQGSEA. Here the CDR3 reads CSVPGVRGASSGELFF. For the CDR3, the DNA is TGCAGCGTTCCAGGTGTCAGGGGGGCAAGTTCCGGGGAGCTGTTTTTT.

The genes are TRBV12-5 and TRBJ1-3; D unresolved. Germline CDR1 and CDR2: LGHNT and FRNRAP. CDR3 length: 16 residues. The V gene lost 4 bases and the J gene lost 8 bases, with 21 bases spanning the gap. In DNA, the CDR3 is TGTGCTAGTGGTTCCCCTCCCGGGGTTACCCCGGACACCATATATTTT. Translated: CASGSPPGVTPDTIYF.